This T cell receptor beta chain originates from a study of immune heterogeneity within non-small cell lung tumors. Across the study: With respect to histology, the tumors encompassed several squamous cell carcinomas, some ten non-squamous carcinomas and 1 not otherwise specified.

TCR beta CDR3 amplification used multiplex PCR with 32 V and 13 J primers. TCRdb used MiXCR to reprocess the multiplex PCR reads, holding one entry per CDR3 protein. The sample holds fewer than 5,500 distinct CDR3 sequences, roughly a third seen once. This clonotype is medium-sized (0.01 to 0.1%) within its sample. Its antigen is undetermined. Findings and limits, study-wide: Recurrence of the same dominant CDR3 beta clonotypes was seen across tumor sites within a patient, and site-unique high-frequency clones were present alongside them.

This CDR3 comprises 13 residues. V trimming: 5 bases; J trimming: 7 bases; junction bases outside the gene matches: 3. Germline V lookup: CDR1 LNHDA, CDR2 SQIVND (reference sequence). As template, the study used bulk tumor genomic DNA at 500 to 750 ng per sample. While surgery was under way, several biopsies spaced far apart were taken per primary tumor. Patients went through curative surgery, and their non-small cell lung cancer was untreated and newly diagnosed. Donors comprised surgical patients with newly diagnosed non-small cell lung cancer, operated on with curative intent. The sequencing input was lung tumor tissue. The genes are TRBV19 and TRBJ1-5; TRBD1 aligns across 9 bases. This receptor was obtained from a woman in her forties or fifties with non-small cell lung cancer. The CDR3 DNA follows: TGTGCCAGTAGTGAGGGACAGGGCCAGCCCCAGCATTTT. Its translation is CASSEGQGQPQHF.